This T cell receptor beta chain was recovered during a study of early T cells in non-severe SARS-CoV-2 infection. The wider study: Unsorted whole blood bulk RNA was sequenced, with unpaired chains. General study findings and limits: The matching step, a VDJdb search, favored anti-spike CD8 responses and missed private and CD4 specificities.

Researchers tagged individual cDNA molecules with unique molecular identifiers. TCRdb reprocessed the 5' RACE reads via MiXCR and lists one record per CDR3 protein. The sample has over 60,000 distinct CDR3 sequences; around a tenth are singletons. There are a few counts of this clonotype. Its specificity is not known. The receptor was derived from an adult who was a healthcare worker with PCR-confirmed SARS-CoV-2 infection or an uninfected control (not recorded which). The sequences come from whole blood, collected at baseline.

Here the CDR3 reads CATSDPGTSRGDEQFF. The CDR3, as DNA: TGTGCCACCAGTGATCCCGGGACGTCCAGGGGCGATGAGCAGTTCTTC. The chain recombines TRBV24-1 with TRBJ2-1; maybe TRBD1 (6 bases). V was shortened by 3 bases and J by 8 bases, with 19 bases between the two germline ends. Germline-derived CDR1 and CDR2 are KGHDR and SFDVKD. This CDR3 contains 16 residues.